Presented here are 21 T cell receptor beta chains from one specimen sequenced in a study of CD8 T cells in Susac syndrome. A quantity of about 0.5 to 1 ug RNA underwent reverse transcription using random hexamers. TCRdb passed the immunoSEQ multiplex PCR reads through MiXCR, listing each CDR3 protein once. Of about 210,000 distinct CDR3 sequences listed, 94% were seen once; the top ten hold 0.15% to 0.2%. The specimen sequenced was CD4+ T cells from PBMCs. The origin of the receptors is a human donor with Susac syndrome.

V usage is TRBV4-2 and J usage is TRBJ1-2, with no clear D. This CDR3 region has 16 residues. The V gene's germline CDR1 is LGHNA and CDR2 YNFKEQ. V lost 1 base and J lost 2, with 14 bases in between. This CDR3 reads CASSQAGVTRNYGYTF. DNA of the CDR3: TGTGCCAGCAGCCAAGCGGGCGTCACTAGGAACTATGGCTACACCTTC.

This clonotype was detected only a few times. The chain combines TRBV29-1 with TRBJ2-1; D tentatively fits TRBD1 or TRBD2 (6 bases each). V was trimmed by 4 bases and J by 7 bases, leaving 8 bases between them. Per germline, CDR1 SQVTM and CDR2 ANQGSEA. The CDR3 spans 11 residues. DNA of the CDR3: TGCAGCGTTGGAGGGGGGAATGAGCAGTTCTTC. Its protein product is CSVGGGNEQFF.

The chain is built from TRBV4-3 and TRBJ2-6; D may correspond to TRBD1 or TRBD2 (5 bases each). Trimming shortened V by 0 bases and J by 0 bases, and 6 bases separated the two germline ends. CDR3 length equals 16 residues. The germline V gene encodes CDR1 LGHNA and CDR2 YSLEER. CDR3 sequence: CASSQDGTSGANVLTF. DNA of the CDR3: TGCGCCAGCAGCCAAGATGGGACCTCTGGGGCCAACGTCCTGACTTTC.

In this sample, this clonotype turned up once. This chain uses TRBV4-2 with TRBJ1-6; D call uncertain. The CDR3 has 14 residues. The germline gives CDR1 LGHNA, CDR2 YNFKEQ. Trimming removed 1 base from V and 10 bases from J, with 11 bases in between. The CDR3 loop reads CASSQADTASPLHF. In DNA form, the CDR3 reads TGTGCCAGCAGCCAAGCTGACACTGCCTCACCCCTCCACTTT.

The chain combines TRBV4-2 with TRBJ2-7; 7 nucleotides agree with TRBD1. J was trimmed by 0 bases and V by 9 bases; bases with no gene match: 2. Germline CDR1 LGHNA, CDR2 YNFKEQ. This CDR3 spans 12 amino acids. DNA of the CDR3: TGTGCCAGAGGGGACAGCTCCTACGAGCAGTACTTC. This sequence encodes CARGDSSYEQYF.

V gene TRBV27 combines with J gene TRBJ1-6, with 8 bases aligning to TRBD1. J gave up 7 bases and V 5 bases, and 13 bases lay outside the gene matches. This CDR3 has 17 residues. Per germline, CDR1 MNHEY and CDR2 SMNVEV (reference sequence). CDR3 residues: CASSNRDRWLPNSPLHF. DNA for the CDR3: TGTGCCAGCAGTAACCGGGACAGGTGGCTTCCGAATTCACCCCTCCACTTT.

The chain carries TRBV20-1 and TRBJ2-1; D is perhaps TRBD1 (5 bases). Germline V gene lookup returns CDR1 DFQATT and CDR2 SNEGSKA (reference sequence). V lost 5 bases and J lost 5, with 10 bases in between. The CDR3 is made up of 12 amino acids. The CDR3 here is CSAPRRDNEQFF. The CDR3, as DNA: TGCAGTGCTCCACGCAGGGACAATGAGCAGTTCTTC.

The chain recombines TRBV20-1 with TRBJ1-4; no reliable D call. Deletions cut 1 base from V and 0 bases from J, with 6 bases between. CDR1 is DFQATT and CDR2 is SNEGSKA in the germline V gene (reference sequence). This CDR3 has 14 residues. The CDR3 is CSARGTATNEKLFF. DNA of the CDR3: TGCAGTGCTAGAGGGACGGCAACTAATGAAAAACTGTTTTTT.

The chain carries TRBV10-3 and TRBJ2-5; D perhaps matches TRBD1 (6 bases). V was shortened by 10 bases and J by 4 bases, with 22 bases between the two germline ends. The CDR3 is 15 residues long. Germline V CDR1 and CDR2: ENHRY, SYGVKD. As DNA, the CDR3 is TGTGCCACCACTTCTCTGGGACAAGGCCGAGAGACCCAGTACTTC. Translated, it gives CATTSLGQGRETQYF.

The chain combines TRBV7-2 with TRBJ2-1; D could derive from TRBD1 or TRBD2 (6 bases each). Trimming removed 3 bases at V and 0 bases at J, with 9 bases between. CDR3 length equals 15 residues. Germline V gene data show CDR1 as SGHTA and CDR2 as FQGNSA. The CDR3: CASSFRGPSYNEQFF. CDR3 DNA sequence: TGTGCCAGCAGCTTCCGGGGGCCCTCCTACAATGAGCAGTTCTTC.

Only a few counts were recorded for this clonotype. J is TRBJ2-2 and V is TRBV5-1; D uncertain. V was shortened by 4 bases and J by 1 base, with 8 bases between the two germline ends. CDR1 is SGHRS, CDR2 YFSETQ, per germline. This CDR3 is built from 14 residues. The DNA for the CDR3 is TGCGCCAGCAGCAGCGCGGTGAACACCGGGGAGCTGTTTTTT. Translated, it gives CASSSAVNTGELFF. Combining the CDR3 with reference TRBV5-1 and TRBJ2-2 gives the whole variable domain KAGVTQTPRYLIKTRGQQVTLSCSPISGHRSVSWYQQTPGQGLQFLFEYFSETQRNKGNFPGRFSGRQFSNSRSEMNVSTLELGDSALYLCASSSAVNTGELFFGEGSRLTVL.

V gene TRBV12-3 or TRBV12-4 combines with J gene TRBJ2-5; either TRBD1 or TRBD2 may fit D (6 bases each). This CDR3 has 16 residues. With 7 bases removed from V and 2 bases from J, the gap between germline ends came to 20 bases. The CDR3 nucleotides are TGTGCCAGCACCCTTATGGGCAGGGGACTTCAAGAGACCCAGTACTTC. Residues: CASTLMGRGLQETQYF.

This chain joins TRBV5-1 and TRBJ2-3, with 7 bases identical to TRBD2. The germline V gene encodes CDR1 SGHRS and CDR2 YFSETQ. This CDR3 contains 16 residues. With 0 bases clipped from V and 5 bases from J, the junction kept 9 bases outside the gene matches. This CDR3 is CASSLDGRAGGDTQYF. CDR3 bases: TGCGCCAGCAGCTTGGATGGGAGGGCCGGCGGAGATACGCAGTATTTT.

This sequence joins TRBV5-4 and TRBJ2-7, with 8 bases fitting TRBD1. The CDR3 runs 14 residues. V shed 3 bases, J shed 1 base, and the junction held 3 bases outside the gene matches. Per germline, CDR1 SGHNT and CDR2 YYREEE (reference sequence). The CDR3 DNA reads as TGTGCCAGCAGCTCCCGGGACAGGTCCTACGAGCAGTACTTC. Amino acid sequence: CASSSRDRSYEQYF.

This clonotype was counted once. The chain recombines TRBV5-1 with TRBJ1-2; D is ambiguous. CDR1 and CDR2 (germline): SGHRS, YFSETQ. The CDR3 covers 13 residues. V lost 0 bases and J 3 bases, leaving 6 bases between the germline ends. CDR3 nucleotide sequence: TGCGCCAGCAGCTTGGACGGGGACTATGGCTACACCTTC. Protein: CASSLDGDYGYTF.

This rearrangement joins TRBV5-4 to TRBJ2-7; 10 positions match TRBD2. Germline CDR1 reads SGHNT; CDR2 reads YYREEE (reference sequence). Losses at the gene ends were 4 bases for V and 0 bases for J; bases not matched to a gene: 7. This CDR3 comprises 16 residues. Written as DNA, the CDR3 is TGTGCCAGCAGCCCCAGGGCTAGCGGGAGCTCCTACGAGCAGTACTTC. It is translated as CASSPRASGSSYEQYF.

The V call is TRBV4-1, the J call TRBJ1-2, with a possible D match to TRBD1 (6 bases). Germline lookup yields CDR1 MGHRA and CDR2 YSYEKL. Trimming removed 1 base at V and 3 bases at J, with 9 bases between. The CDR3 length is 14 residues. The CDR3 DNA follows: TGCGCCAGCAGCCAAGTTAACAGGGACTATGGCTACACCTTC. Protein: CASSQVNRDYGYTF.

The chain joins TRBV5-4 to TRBJ1-2; the D is unclear. V lost 3 bases and J lost 4, with 16 bases in between. The CDR3 contains 15 residues. Germline V gene lookup returns CDR1 SGHNT and CDR2 YYREEE (reference sequence). The CDR3 DNA reads as TGTGCCAGCAGCTCCTCTGCCGGGCCACCCTATGGCTACACCTTC. Its protein is CASSSSAGPPYGYTF.

The V and J genes are TRBV2 and TRBJ1-6; TRBD1 is a possible D gene (6 bases). The CDR3 sequence is 13 residues long. From germline, CDR1 is SNHLY and CDR2 FYNNEI. V gave up 7 bases and J gave up 10 bases, with 14 bases separating them. The CDR3 here is CASTPGAASPLHF. DNA of the CDR3: TGTGCCAGCACTCCGGGGGCAGCGTCACCCCTCCACTTT.

This clonotype was picked up one time. V is TRBV5-4 and J is TRBJ1-1; D gene uncertain. V lost 3 bases, J lost 7 bases, and 13 bases lay in between. The CDR3 loop spans 13 amino acids. Germline V gene data show CDR1 as SGHNT and CDR2 as YYREEE (reference sequence). Written as DNA, the CDR3 is TGTGCCAGCAGCTCGCCCCTAGACGGTGAAGCTTTCTTT. Its translation: CASSSPLDGEAFF.

Worth noting for this clonotype: A much larger clone lies one base from this, so it may be a read error. This chain connects TRBV11-3 to TRBJ2-5; D call uncertain. With 4 bases removed from V and 3 bases from J, the gap between germline ends came to 3 bases. The CDR3 is 11 amino acids. Germline CDR1 and CDR2: SGHNT and YENEEA. DNA for the CDR3: TGTGCCAGCAGCTCCAAAGAGACCCAGTACTTC. This sequence encodes CASSSKETQYF.